This is a list of T cell receptor beta chains from one sample in a study of cytomegalovirus exposure and HLA in healthy donors. Method: immunoSEQ multiplex PCR; TCRdb's copy keeps in-frame clones and lacks some. The repertoire shows 150,000 to 250,000 clones; the top ten hold 0.65% to 0.75%. Sequencing was carried out using PBMCs. The receptors stem from a boy between 5 and 17 years old in good health and CMV-seronegative. CDR3s include the opening cysteine and the closing phenylalanine or tryptophan. The D gene is left open where the match is weak.

CDR3aa	CDR3nt	j_gene	v_gene	d_gene
CASSLGGQETQYF	TGTGCCAGCAGCTTAGGAGGTCAAGAGACCCAGTACTTC	TRBJ2-5	TRBV5-6	-
CASSDSGLAGPDTQYF	TGTGCCAGCAGTGACTCGGGACTAGCGGGGCCAGATACGCAGTATTTT	TRBJ2-3	TRBV6-4	TRBD2
CASSKGSSGGDYGYTF	TGTGCCAGCAGCAAAGGGTCTTCAGGGGGCGACTATGGCTACACCTTC	TRBJ1-2	TRBV21-1	-
CASSSASGAAYNEQFF	TGTGCCAGCAGTTCGGCTAGCGGGGCGGCCTACAATGAGCAGTTCTTC	TRBJ2-1	TRBV27	TRBD2
CASRSGGNYGYTF	TGTGCCAGCAGGTCAGGGGGTAACTATGGCTACACCTTC	TRBJ1-2	TRBV7-2	TRBD1
CASSVDRGGNTEAFF	TGTGCCAGTAGTGTCGACCGCGGGGGCAACACTGAAGCTTTCTTT	TRBJ1-1	TRBV19	-
CASSVTVGTGELFF	TGTGCCAGTAGTGTGACAGTAGGCACCGGGGAGCTGTTTTTT	TRBJ2-2	TRBV19	-
CASSLGTPGEINEQFF	TGTGCCAGCAGCTTAGGAACCCCAGGGGAAATTAATGAGCAGTTCTTC	TRBJ2-1	TRBV7-6	-
CAWSSETQYF	TGTGCCTGGAGTTCGGAGACCCAGTACTTC	TRBJ2-5	TRBV30	-
CASSLDLPEAFF	TGTGCCAGCAGCTTAGACCTCCCTGAGGCTTTCTTT	TRBJ1-1	TRBV7-9	-
CASFNNAGNEQFF	TGTGCCAGCTTTAACAATGCGGGCAATGAGCAGTTCTTC	TRBJ2-1	TRBV6-5	-
CASSLLESYSGNTIYF	TGTGCCAGCAGCTTATTAGAATCTTACTCTGGAAACACCATATATTTT	TRBJ1-3	TRBV7-2	-
CASSLETPTMNTEAFF	TGTGCCAGCAGCTTAGAGACTCCTACGATGAACACTGAAGCTTTCTTT	TRBJ1-1	TRBV7-8	-
CASSLTPGQVSSTDTQYF	TGTGCCAGCAGTCTAACTCCGGGACAGGTATCTAGCACAGATACGCAGTATTTT	TRBJ2-3	TRBV28	TRBD1
CASSLEGNEQFF	TGTGCCAGCAGCCTGGAGGGCAATGAGCAGTTCTTC	TRBJ2-1	TRBV14	-
CASSTGRLDAEAFF	TGTGCCAGTAGTACGGGGAGGTTAGACGCTGAAGCTTTCTTT	TRBJ1-1	TRBV19	-
CASSTLRTGLGYEQYF	TGTGCCAGCAGCACTCTTCGGACGGGGTTGGGCTACGAGCAGTACTTC	TRBJ2-7	TRBV7-9	-
CASSQESGSSYEQYF	TGCGCCAGCAGCCAAGAAAGCGGTTCATCCTACGAGCAGTACTTC	TRBJ2-7	TRBV4-3	-
CASSRGGGSNTGELFF	TGTGCCAGCAGTAGGGGAGGGGGGTCGAACACCGGGGAGCTGTTTTTT	TRBJ2-2	TRBV28	-
CASSAGGYTGELFF	TGCGCCAGCAGTGCAGGGGGCTACACCGGGGAGCTGTTTTTT	TRBJ2-2	TRBV10-1	TRBD1
CASSFRGTSGRSQETQYF	TGTGCCAGCAGCTTTCGTGGGACTAGCGGGCGGAGCCAAGAGACCCAGTACTTC	TRBJ2-5	TRBV11-2	TRBD2
CASSEGARDFNEKLFF	TGTGCCAGCAGTGAAGGTGCCCGGGACTTTAATGAAAAACTGTTTTTT	TRBJ1-4	TRBV2	-
CASSLLPGQGSYEQYF	TGTGCCAGCAGTTTACTTCCGGGACAGGGATCCTACGAGCAGTACTTC	TRBJ2-7	TRBV28	TRBD1
CASSPPGRVNTEAFF	TGCGCCAGCAGCCCCCCGGGGAGGGTGAACACTGAAGCTTTCTTT	TRBJ1-1	TRBV4-1	-
CSGERGGRDTQYF	TGCAGCGGAGAGCGGGGGGGCAGAGATACGCAGTATTTT	TRBJ2-3	TRBV29-1	TRBD2
CASSQRGTMGGQFF	TGTGCCAGCAGCCAACGGGGGACCATGGGTGGGCAGTTCTTC	TRBJ2-1	TRBV5-6	-
CASSLAGRGSPLHF	TGTGCCAGCAGCTTAGCAGGGAGGGGGTCACCCCTCCACTTT	TRBJ1-6	TRBV7-2	-
CASSGGVSSYEQYF	TGTGCCAGCAGCGGCGGGGTGAGCTCCTACGAGCAGTACTTC	TRBJ2-7	TRBV7-9	-
CASSEGTSGGADAGELFF	TGTGCCAGCAGTGAAGGGACTAGCGGGGGGGCGGACGCCGGGGAGCTGTTTTTT	TRBJ2-2	TRBV2	TRBD2
CASSVPGGPLETQYF	TGTGCCAGCAGTGTCCCGGGGGGCCCTCTCGAGACCCAGTACTTC	TRBJ2-5	TRBV27	-
CASSTNRGGEQFF	TGTGCCAGCAGTACCAACAGGGGGGGTGAGCAGTTCTTC	TRBJ2-1	TRBV27	-
CASSHEGLAGNNEQFF	TGTGCCAGCAGCCATGAGGGACTAGCGGGAAACAATGAGCAGTTCTTC	TRBJ2-1	TRBV4-2	TRBD2
CASSTGQTYGYTF	TGTGCCAGCAGTACGGGACAGACCTATGGCTACACCTTC	TRBJ1-2	TRBV5-5	TRBD1
CASSYFSGGAREQYF	TGTGCCAGCAGTTACTTCTCCGGGGGGGCGAGGGAGCAGTACTTC	TRBJ2-7	TRBV6-5	TRBD2
CASSGVPFYEQYF	TGTGCCAGCAGCGGGGTCCCCTTCTACGAGCAGTACTTC	TRBJ2-7	TRBV28	-
CASSPTDKNTEAFF	TGTGCCAGTAGTCCAACAGATAAGAACACTGAAGCTTTCTTT	TRBJ1-1	TRBV19	-
CASSPGTSGGAEQFF	TGTGCCAGCAGCCCTGGGACTAGCGGGGGGGCTGAGCAGTTCTTC	TRBJ2-1	TRBV4-2	TRBD2
CASSEALGYQPQHF	TGTGCCAGCAGTGAAGCGCTAGGATATCAGCCCCAGCATTTT	TRBJ1-5	TRBV2	-
CASSSNRGGTDTQYF	TGTGCCAGCAGCTCGAACCGGGGGGGCACAGATACGCAGTATTTT	TRBJ2-3	TRBV27	TRBD2
CASSLQGARLMNTEAFF	TGTGCCAGCAGTTTACAGGGGGCCCGACTTATGAACACTGAAGCTTTCTTT	TRBJ1-1	TRBV7-2	TRBD1
CASRGTSNQPQHF	TGTGCCAGCCGCGGGACGAGCAATCAGCCCCAGCATTTT	TRBJ1-5	TRBV6-1	-
CAYRVPYEQYF	TGTGCCTACAGGGTCCCCTACGAGCAGTACTTC	TRBJ2-7	TRBV30	-
CSVEGQGAPGETQYF	TGCAGCGTTGAAGGACAGGGGGCGCCGGGGGAGACCCAGTACTTC	TRBJ2-5	TRBV29-1	TRBD1
CASSYSGGTSETQYF	TGTGCCAGCAGTTACTCGGGGGGTACATCCGAGACCCAGTACTTC	TRBJ2-5	TRBV6-6	-
CASSLAGAGGSPYYGYTF	TGCGCCAGCAGCCTTGCTGGGGCAGGGGGTTCCCCCTACTATGGCTACACCTTC	TRBJ1-2	TRBV4-3	TRBD1
CASSLAPGENTEAFF	TGTGCCAGCAGCTTAGCCCCAGGGGAGAACACTGAAGCTTTCTTT	TRBJ1-1	TRBV7-2	-
CASSSRDISYEQYF	TGCGCCAGCAGCTCCCGGGACATTTCCTACGAGCAGTACTTC	TRBJ2-7	TRBV5-1	-
CASSARPGGGETQYF	TGTGCCAGCAGCGCCAGACCTGGGGGCGGGGAGACCCAGTACTTC	TRBJ2-5	TRBV9	-
CAIIGQTYEQYF	TGTGCCATCATAGGACAGACCTACGAGCAGTACTTC	TRBJ2-7	TRBV6-1	-
CASSQGAGETQYF	TGTGCCAGCTCACAGGGGGCAGGAGAGACCCAGTACTTC	TRBJ2-5	TRBV6-4	TRBD1
CASSFQPGQGEGYEQYF	TGTGCCAGCAGCTTCCAACCGGGACAGGGAGAAGGGTACGAGCAGTACTTC	TRBJ2-7	TRBV13	TRBD1
CASSFRTEAFF	TGTGCCAGCAGCTTTAGAACTGAAGCTTTCTTT	TRBJ1-1	TRBV11-2	-
CASKGGVGTQYF	TGTGCCAGCAAGGGGGGGGTTGGGACCCAGTACTTC	TRBJ2-5	TRBV28	-
CASSLAQDTTIYF	TGTGCCAGCAGCTTAGCCCAGGACACCACCATATATTTT	TRBJ1-3	TRBV11-3	-
CASSFGQGAGYGYTF	TGTGCCAGCAGCTTTGGACAGGGGGCGGGCTATGGCTACACCTTC	TRBJ1-2	TRBV7-9	TRBD1
CASSDHLTGGSISGNTIYF	TGCGCCAGCAGCGACCACCTAACAGGGGGTTCAATCTCTGGAAACACCATATATTTT	TRBJ1-3	TRBV5-1	TRBD1
CASSPGQGYTGELFF	TGTGCCAGCAGTCCGGGACAGGGGTACACCGGGGAGCTGTTTTTT	TRBJ2-2	TRBV6-4	TRBD1
CASSSRDRGTDTQYF	TGTGCCAGCAGCTCCCGGGACAGGGGTACAGATACGCAGTATTTT	TRBJ2-3	TRBV13	TRBD1
CASSRTGLGTEAFF	TGTGCCAGTAGTCGGACAGGCTTGGGCACTGAAGCTTTCTTT	TRBJ1-1	TRBV19	TRBD1